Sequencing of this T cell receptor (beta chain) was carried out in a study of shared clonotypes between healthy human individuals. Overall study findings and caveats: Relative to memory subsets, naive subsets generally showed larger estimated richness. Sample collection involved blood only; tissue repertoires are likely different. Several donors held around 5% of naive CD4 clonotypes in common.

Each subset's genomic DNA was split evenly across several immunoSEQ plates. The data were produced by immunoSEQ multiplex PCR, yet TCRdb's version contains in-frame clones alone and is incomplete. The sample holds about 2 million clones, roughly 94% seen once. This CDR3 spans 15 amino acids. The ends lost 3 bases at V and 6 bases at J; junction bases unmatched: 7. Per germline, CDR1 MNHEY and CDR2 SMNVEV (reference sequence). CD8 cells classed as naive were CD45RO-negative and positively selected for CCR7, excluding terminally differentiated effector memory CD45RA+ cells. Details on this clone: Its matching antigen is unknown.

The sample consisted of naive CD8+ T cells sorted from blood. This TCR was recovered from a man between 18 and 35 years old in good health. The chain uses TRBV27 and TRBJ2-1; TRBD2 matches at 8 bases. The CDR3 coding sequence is TGTGCCAGCAGTTTGGGACTAGGGATTTCCAATGAGCAGTTCTTC. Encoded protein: CASSLGLGISNEQFF.